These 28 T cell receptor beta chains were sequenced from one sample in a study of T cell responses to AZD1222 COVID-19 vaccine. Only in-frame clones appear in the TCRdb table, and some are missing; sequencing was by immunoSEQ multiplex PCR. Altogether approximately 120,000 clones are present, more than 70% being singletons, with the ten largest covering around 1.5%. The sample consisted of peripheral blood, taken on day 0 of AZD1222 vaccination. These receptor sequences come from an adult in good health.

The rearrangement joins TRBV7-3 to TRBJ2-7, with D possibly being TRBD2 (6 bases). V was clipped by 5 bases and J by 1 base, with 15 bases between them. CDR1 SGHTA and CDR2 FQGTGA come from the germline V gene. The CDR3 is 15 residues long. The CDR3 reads CASSEGVGGSYEQYF. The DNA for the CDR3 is TGTGCCAGCAGCGAGGGTGTGGGAGGATCCTACGAGCAGTACTTC.

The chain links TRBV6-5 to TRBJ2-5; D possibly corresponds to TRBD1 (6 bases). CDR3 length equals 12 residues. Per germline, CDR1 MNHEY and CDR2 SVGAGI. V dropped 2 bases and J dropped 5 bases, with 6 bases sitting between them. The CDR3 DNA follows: TGTGCCAGCAGTTACCAGGGGGAGACCCAGTACTTC. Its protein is CASSYQGETQYF.

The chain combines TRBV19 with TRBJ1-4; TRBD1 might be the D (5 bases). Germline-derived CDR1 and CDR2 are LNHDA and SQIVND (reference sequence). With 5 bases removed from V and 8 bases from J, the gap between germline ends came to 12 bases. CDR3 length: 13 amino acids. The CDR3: CASSRGVWEKLFF. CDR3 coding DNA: TGTGCCAGTAGTCGAGGGGTTTGGGAAAAACTGTTTTTT.

The CDR3 DNA reads TGTGCCAGCAGCTTGCCCCCAGGGAGAGAGACCCAGTACTTC. Translating gives CASSLPPGRETQYF. This rearrangement joins TRBV7-2 to TRBJ2-5, with D perhaps TRBD1 or TRBD2 (5 bases each). The CDR3 totals 14 residues. Per germline, CDR1 SGHTA and CDR2 FQGNSA. Trimming stripped 3 bases from V and 4 bases from J, with 12 bases between.

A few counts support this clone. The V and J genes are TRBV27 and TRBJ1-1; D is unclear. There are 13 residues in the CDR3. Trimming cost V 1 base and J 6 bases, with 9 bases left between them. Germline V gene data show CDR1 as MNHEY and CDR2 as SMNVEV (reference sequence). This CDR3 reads CASSLWEGAEAFF. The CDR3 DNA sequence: TGTGCCAGCAGTTTATGGGAGGGCGCTGAAGCTTTCTTT.

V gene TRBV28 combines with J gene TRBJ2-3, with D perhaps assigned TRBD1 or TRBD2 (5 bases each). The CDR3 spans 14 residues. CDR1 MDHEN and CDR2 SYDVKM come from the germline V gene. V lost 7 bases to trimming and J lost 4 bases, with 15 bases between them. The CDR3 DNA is TGTGCCAGCACCTCGGGGCAGGGTGCAGATACGCAGTATTTT. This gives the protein CASTSGQGADTQYF.

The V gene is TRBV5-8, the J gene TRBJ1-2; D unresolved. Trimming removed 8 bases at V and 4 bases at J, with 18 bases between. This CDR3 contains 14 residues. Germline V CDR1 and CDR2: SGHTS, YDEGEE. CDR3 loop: CASPQARSVYGYTF. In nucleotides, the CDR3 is TGTGCCAGTCCCCAGGCGCGGTCTGTCTATGGCTACACCTTC. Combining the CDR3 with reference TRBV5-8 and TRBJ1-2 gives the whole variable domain EAGVTQSPTHLIKTRGQQATLRCSPISGHTSVYWYQQALGLGLQFLLWYDEGEERNRGNFPPRFSGRQFPNYSSELNVNALELEDSALYLCASPQARSVYGYTFGSGTRLTVV.

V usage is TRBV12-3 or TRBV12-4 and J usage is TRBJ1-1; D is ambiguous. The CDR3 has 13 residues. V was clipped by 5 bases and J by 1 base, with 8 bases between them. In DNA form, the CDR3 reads TGTGCCAGCAGTCCCTACAAGAACACTGAAGCTTTCTTT. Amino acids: CASSPYKNTEAFF.

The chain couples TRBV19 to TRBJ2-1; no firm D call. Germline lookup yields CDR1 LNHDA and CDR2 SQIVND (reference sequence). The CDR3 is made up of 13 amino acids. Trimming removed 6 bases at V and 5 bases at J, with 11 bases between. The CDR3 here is CASSVTGNNEQFF. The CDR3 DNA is TGTGCCAGTAGCGTTACTGGTAACAATGAGCAGTTCTTC.

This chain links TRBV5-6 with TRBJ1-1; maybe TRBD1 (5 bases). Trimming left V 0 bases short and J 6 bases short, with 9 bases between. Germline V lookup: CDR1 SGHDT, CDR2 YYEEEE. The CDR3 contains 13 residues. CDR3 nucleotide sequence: TGTGCCAGCAGCTTGGGTGCAGGGCCTGAAGCTTTCTTT. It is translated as CASSLGAGPEAFF.

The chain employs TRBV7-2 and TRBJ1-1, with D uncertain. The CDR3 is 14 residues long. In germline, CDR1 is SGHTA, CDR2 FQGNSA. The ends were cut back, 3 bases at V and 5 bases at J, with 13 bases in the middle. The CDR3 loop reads CASSLVMDATEAFF. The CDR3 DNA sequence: TGTGCCAGCAGCTTGGTAATGGATGCGACTGAAGCTTTCTTT.

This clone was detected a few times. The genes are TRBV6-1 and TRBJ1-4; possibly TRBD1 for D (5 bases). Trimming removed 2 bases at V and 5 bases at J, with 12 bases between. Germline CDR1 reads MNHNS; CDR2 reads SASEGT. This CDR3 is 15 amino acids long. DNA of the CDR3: TGTGCCAGCAGTGAAAATCAGGGATTGAATGAAAAACTGTTTTTT. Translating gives CASSENQGLNEKLFF.

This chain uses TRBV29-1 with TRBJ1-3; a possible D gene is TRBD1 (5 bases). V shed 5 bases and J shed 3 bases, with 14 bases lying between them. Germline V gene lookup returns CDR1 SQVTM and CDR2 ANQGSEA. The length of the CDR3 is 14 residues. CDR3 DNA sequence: TGCAGCGTTCGGGCGGGGGGTTATGGAAACACCATATATTTT. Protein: CSVRAGGYGNTIYF. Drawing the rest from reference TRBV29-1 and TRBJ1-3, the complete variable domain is SAVISQKPSRDICQRGTSLTIQCQVDSQVTMMFWYRQQPGQSLTLIATANQGSEATYESGFVIDKFPISRPNLTFSTLTVSNMSPEDSSIYLCSVRAGGYGNTIYFGEGSWLTVV.

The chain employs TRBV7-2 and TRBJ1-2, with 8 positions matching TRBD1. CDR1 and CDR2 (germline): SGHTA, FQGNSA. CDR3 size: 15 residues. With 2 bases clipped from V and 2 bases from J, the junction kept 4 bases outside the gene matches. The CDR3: CASSLQGATNYGYTF. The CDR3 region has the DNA TGTGCCAGCAGCTTACAGGGGGCGACCAACTATGGCTACACCTTC. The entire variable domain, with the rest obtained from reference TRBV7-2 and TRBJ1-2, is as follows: GAGVSQSPSNKVTEKGKDVELRCDPISGHTALYWYRQSLGQGLEFLIYFQGNSAPDKSGLPSDRFSAERTGGSVSTLTIQRTQQEDSAVYLCASSLQGATNYGYTFGSGTRLTVV.

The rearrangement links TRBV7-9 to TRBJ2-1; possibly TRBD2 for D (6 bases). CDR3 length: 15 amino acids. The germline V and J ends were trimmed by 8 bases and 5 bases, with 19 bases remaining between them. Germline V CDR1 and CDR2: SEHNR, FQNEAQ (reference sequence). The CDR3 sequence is CASGGGLSTNNEQFF. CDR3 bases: TGTGCCAGCGGGGGAGGACTTTCCACAAACAATGAGCAGTTCTTC.

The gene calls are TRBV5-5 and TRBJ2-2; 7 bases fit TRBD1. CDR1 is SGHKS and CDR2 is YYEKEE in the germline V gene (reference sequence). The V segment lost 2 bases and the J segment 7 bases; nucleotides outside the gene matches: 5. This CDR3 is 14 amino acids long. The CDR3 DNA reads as TGTGCCAGCAGCTTTCTAGCAGGGGGCGGGGAGCTGTTTTTT. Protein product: CASSFLAGGGELFF.

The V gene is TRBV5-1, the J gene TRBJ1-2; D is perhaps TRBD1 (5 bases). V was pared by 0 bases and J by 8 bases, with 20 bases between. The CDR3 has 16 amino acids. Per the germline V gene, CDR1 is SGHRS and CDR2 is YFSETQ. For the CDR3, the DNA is TGCGCCAGCAGCTTGGAAGGGGTACAGGTCAATCGGGGCTACACCTTC. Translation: CASSLEGVQVNRGYTF.

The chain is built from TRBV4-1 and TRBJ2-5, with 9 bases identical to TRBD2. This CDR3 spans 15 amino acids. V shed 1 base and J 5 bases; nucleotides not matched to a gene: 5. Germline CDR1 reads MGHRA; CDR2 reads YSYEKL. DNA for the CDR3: TGCGCCAGCAGCCAAGTAGGGACTAGCTTTGAGACCCAGTACTTC. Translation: CASSQVGTSFETQYF.

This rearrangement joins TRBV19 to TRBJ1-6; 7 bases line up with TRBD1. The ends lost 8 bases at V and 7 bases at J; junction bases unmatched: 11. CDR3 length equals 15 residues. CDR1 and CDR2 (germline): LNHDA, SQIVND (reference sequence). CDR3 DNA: TGTGCCAGTGCTAGGGGGCGCGGTATAAATTCACCCCTCCACTTT. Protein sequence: CASARGRGINSPLHF.

CDR3: CASSPGLTEAFF. The CDR3 nucleotides are TGTGCCAGCAGCCCGGGCCTCACTGAAGCTTTCTTT. The genes are TRBV5-4 and TRBJ1-1, with D hard to call. Germline loops: CDR1 SGHNT, CDR2 YYREEE (reference sequence). Between the trimmed V and J ends, which lost 4 bases and 4 bases, there was a span of 8 bases. This CDR3 spans 12 amino acids.

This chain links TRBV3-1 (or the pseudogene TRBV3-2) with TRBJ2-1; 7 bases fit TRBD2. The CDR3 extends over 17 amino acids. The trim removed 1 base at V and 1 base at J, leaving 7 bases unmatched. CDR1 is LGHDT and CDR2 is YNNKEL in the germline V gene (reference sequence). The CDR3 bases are TGTGCCAGCAGCCAAGCTCTAGGACTAGTTTCCTACAATGAGCAGTTCTTC. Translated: CASSQALGLVSYNEQFF.

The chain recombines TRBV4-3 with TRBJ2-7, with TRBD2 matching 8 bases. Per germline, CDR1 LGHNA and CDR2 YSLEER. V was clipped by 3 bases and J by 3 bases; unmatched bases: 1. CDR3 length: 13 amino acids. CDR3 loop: CASSQGTSYEQYF. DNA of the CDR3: TGCGCCAGCAGCCAGGGGACTAGCTACGAGCAGTACTTC.

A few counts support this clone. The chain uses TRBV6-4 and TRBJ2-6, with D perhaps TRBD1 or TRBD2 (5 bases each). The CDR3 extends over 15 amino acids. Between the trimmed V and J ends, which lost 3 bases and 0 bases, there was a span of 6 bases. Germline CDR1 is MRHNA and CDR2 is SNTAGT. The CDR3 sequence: CASSEGTSGANVLTF. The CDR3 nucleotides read TGTGCCAGCAGTGAGGGGACCTCTGGGGCCAACGTCCTGACTTTC.

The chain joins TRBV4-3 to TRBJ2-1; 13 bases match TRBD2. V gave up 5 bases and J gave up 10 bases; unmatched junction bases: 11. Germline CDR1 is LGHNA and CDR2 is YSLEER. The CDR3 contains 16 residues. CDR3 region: CASSLNAGTSGIEQFF. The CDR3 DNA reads TGCGCCAGCAGCTTAAACGCCGGGACTAGCGGGATAGAGCAGTTCTTC.

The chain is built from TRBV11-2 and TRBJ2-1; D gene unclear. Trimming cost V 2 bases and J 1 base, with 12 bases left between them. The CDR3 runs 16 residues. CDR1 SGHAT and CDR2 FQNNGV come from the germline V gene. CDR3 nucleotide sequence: TGTGCCAGCAGCTTACACCAAGGCCAATCCTACAATGAGCAGTTCTTC. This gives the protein CASSLHQGQSYNEQFF.

The CDR3, as DNA: TGTGCCAGCAGCTCGCGACCGGGACTAGGCACCGCCGATGAGCAGTTCTTC. Its protein is CASSSRPGLGTADEQFF. The chain recombines TRBV9 with TRBJ2-1; 8 nucleotides line up with TRBD2. The junction had 17 bases not matched to a gene; V was cut back by 4 bases and J by 8 bases. CDR3 length: 17 amino acids. Germline CDR1 and CDR2: SGDLS and YYNGEE.

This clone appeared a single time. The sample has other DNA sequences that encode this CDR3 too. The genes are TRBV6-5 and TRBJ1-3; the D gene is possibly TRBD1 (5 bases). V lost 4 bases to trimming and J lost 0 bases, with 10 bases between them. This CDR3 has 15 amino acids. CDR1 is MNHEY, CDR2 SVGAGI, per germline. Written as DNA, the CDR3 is TGTGCCAGCAGTTTACAGGAGAGCTCTGGAAACACCATATATTTT. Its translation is CASSLQESSGNTIYF.

CDR3 residues: CASTPIAGGAADTQYF. The CDR3 DNA sequence: TGTGCCAGCACTCCCATAGCGGGAGGAGCTGCAGATACGCAGTATTTT. The chain has TRBV7-2 and TRBJ2-3; the match to TRBD2 covers 10 bases. The CDR3 totals 16 residues. V gave up 7 bases and J gave up 4 bases; unmatched junction bases: 11. The germline CDR1 and CDR2 sequences are SGHTA and FQGNSA.